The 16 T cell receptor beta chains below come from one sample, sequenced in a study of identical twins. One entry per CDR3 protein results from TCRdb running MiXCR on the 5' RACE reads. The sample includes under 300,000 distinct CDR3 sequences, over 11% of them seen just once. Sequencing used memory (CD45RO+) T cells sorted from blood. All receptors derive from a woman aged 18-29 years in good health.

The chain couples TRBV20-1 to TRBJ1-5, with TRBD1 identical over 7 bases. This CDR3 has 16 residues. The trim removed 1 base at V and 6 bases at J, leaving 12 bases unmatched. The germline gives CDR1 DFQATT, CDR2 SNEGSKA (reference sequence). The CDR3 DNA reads TGCAGTGCTAGAGGGGCGAGGGGGCGCCCTAGTCAGCCCCAGCATTTT. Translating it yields CSARGARGRPSQPQHF.

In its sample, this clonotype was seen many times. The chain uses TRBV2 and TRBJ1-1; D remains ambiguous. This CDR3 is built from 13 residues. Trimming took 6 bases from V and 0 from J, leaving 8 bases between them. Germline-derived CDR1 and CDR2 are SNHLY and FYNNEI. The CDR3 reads CASRRNMNTEAFF. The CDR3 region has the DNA TGTGCCAGCAGAAGGAACATGAACACTGAAGCTTTCTTT.

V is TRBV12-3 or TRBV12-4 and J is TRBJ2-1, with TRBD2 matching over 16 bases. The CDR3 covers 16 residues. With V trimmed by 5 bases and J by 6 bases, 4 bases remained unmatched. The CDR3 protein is CASSPGLAGGANEQFF. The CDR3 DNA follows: TGTGCCAGCAGTCCGGGACTAGCGGGAGGGGCCAATGAGCAGTTCTTC.

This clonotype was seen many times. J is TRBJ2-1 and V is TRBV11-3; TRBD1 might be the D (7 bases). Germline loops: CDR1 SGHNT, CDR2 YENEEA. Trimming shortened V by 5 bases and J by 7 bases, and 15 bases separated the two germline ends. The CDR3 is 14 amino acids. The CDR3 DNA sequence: TGTGCCAGCAGCCCTCGGTCAGGGGGGAATGAGCAGTTCTTC. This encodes CASSPRSGGNEQFF. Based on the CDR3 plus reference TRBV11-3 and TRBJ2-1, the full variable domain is EAGVVQSPRYKIIEKKQPVAFWCNPISGHNTLYWYLQNLGQGPELLIRYENEEAVDDSQLPKDRFSAERLKGVDSTLKIQPAELGDSAVYLCASSPRSGGNEQFFGPGTRLTVL.

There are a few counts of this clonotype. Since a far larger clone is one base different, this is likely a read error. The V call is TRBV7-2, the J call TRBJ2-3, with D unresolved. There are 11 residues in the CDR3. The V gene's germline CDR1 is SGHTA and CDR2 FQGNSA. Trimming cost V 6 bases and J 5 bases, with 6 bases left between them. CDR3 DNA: TGTGCCAGCAGTATGAGAGATACGCAGTATTTT. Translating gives CASSMRDTQYF.

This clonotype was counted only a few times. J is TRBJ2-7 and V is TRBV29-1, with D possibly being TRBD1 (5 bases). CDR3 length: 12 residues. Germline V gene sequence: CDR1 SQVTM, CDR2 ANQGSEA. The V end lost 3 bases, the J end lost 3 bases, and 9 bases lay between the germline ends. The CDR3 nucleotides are TGCAGCGTTGATGGGGCGAACTACGAGCAGTACTTC. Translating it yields CSVDGANYEQYF.

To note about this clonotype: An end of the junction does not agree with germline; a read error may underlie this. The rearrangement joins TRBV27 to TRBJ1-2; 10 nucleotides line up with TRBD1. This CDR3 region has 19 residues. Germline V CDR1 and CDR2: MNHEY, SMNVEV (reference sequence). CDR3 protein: CASSLLAPGQGRKNYGYTF. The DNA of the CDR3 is TGTGCCAGCAGCTTATTGGCGCCGGGACAGGGGCGGAAGAACTATGGCTACACCTTC.

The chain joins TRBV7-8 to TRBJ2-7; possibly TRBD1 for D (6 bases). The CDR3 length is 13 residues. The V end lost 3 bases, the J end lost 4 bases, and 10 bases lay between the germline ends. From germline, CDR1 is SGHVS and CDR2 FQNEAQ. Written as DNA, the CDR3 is TGTGCCAGCAGCTTGGACAGAAATTACGAGCAGTACTTC. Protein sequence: CASSLDRNYEQYF.

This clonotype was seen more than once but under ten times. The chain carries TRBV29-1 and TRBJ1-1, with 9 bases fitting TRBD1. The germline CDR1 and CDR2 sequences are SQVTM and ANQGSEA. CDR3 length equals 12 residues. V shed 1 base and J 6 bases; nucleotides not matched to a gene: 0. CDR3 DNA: TGCAGCGTTGAAGGACAGGGGGCTGAAGCTTTCTTT. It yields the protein CSVEGQGAEAFF.

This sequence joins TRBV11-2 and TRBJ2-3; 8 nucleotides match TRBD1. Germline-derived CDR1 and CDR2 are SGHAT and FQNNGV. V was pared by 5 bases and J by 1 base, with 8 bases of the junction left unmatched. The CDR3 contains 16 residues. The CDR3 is CASSSAGTGRTDTQYF. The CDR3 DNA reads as TGTGCCAGCAGCAGCGCCGGGACAGGCCGCACAGATACGCAGTATTTT.

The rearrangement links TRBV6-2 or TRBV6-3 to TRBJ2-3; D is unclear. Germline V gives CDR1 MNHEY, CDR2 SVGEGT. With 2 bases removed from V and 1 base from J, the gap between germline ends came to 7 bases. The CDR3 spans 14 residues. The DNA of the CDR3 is TGTGCCAGCAGTTACCCCCAGCGCACAGATACGCAGTATTTT. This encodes CASSYPQRTDTQYF.

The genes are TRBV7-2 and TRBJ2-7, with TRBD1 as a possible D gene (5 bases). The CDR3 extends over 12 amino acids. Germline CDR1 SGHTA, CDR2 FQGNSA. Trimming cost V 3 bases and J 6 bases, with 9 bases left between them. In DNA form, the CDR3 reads TGTGCCAGCAGCTTTCTGGGGCTCGAGCAGTACTTC. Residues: CASSFLGLEQYF.

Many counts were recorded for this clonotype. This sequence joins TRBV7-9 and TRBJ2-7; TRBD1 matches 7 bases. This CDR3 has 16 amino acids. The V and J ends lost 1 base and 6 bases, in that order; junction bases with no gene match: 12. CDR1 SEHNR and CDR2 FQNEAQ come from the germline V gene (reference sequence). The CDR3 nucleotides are TGTGCCAGCAGCTTAGGGTGGCAGGGGGTCGATGGCGAGCAGTACTTC. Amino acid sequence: CASSLGWQGVDGEQYF.

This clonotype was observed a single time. This CDR3 is CSVVGTQDGKETQYF. Written as DNA, the CDR3 is TGCAGCGTCGTCGGCACACAGGATGGGAAAGAGACCCAGTACTTC. The chain uses TRBV29-1 and TRBJ2-5, with a possible D match to TRBD1 (5 bases). Germline lookup yields CDR1 SQVTM and CDR2 ANQGSEA. V shed 6 bases and J shed 3 bases, with 20 bases lying between them. CDR3 size: 15 residues.

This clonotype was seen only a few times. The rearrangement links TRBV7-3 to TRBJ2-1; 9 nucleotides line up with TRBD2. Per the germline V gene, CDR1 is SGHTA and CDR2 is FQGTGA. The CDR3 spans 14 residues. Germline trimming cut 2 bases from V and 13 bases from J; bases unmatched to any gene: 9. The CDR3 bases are TGTGCCAGCAGCTTATCCCCTCTAGCGGGGTCCCAGTTCTTC. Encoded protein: CASSLSPLAGSQFF.

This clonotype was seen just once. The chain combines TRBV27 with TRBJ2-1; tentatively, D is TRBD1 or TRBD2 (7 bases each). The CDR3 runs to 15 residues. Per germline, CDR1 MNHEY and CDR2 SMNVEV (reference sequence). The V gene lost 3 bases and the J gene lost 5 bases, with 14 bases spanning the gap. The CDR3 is CASSLWQGGNNEQFF. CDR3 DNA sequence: TGTGCCAGCAGTTTGTGGCAGGGGGGGAACAATGAGCAGTTCTTC.